The sequence of this T cell receptor (beta chain) was determined in a study of blood T cell repertoires in COVID-19. Whole-study context: T cells, B-cell-depleted T cells, or PBMCs supplied cDNA or gDNA.

Some clones are missing from TCRdb's copy, which holds only in-frame ones; the method was immunoSEQ multiplex PCR. The sample has about 310,000 clones, 90% seen once. Per germline, CDR1 MDHEN and CDR2 SYDVKM. There are 11 residues in the CDR3. V dropped 5 bases and J dropped 13; count of bases not matched to a gene: 5. The sequencing sample was made of PBMCs or T cells enriched from blood (not recorded which). This sequence was found in a woman between 18 and 29 years old with acute COVID-19. The chain combines TRBV28 with TRBJ2-5; 9 bases line up with TRBD1. The CDR3, as DNA: TGTGCCAGCAGTGTAGGACAGGGGAGGTACTTC. Translated, it gives CASSVGQGRYF.